This TCR beta chain emerged from a study of cytotoxic CD8 clonotypes in ibrutinib-treated CLL. Assay: immunoSEQ multiplex PCR; the TCRdb copy retains only in-frame clones and omits some. This table holds 150,000 or so clones, more than 70% found once. This CDR3 comprises 15 residues. CDR1 is LNHDA, CDR2 SQIVND, per germline (reference sequence). V dropped 7 bases and J dropped 0 bases, with 15 bases sitting between them. The sample consisted of PBMCs, taken at disease progression, from a patient treated with ibrutinib. V usage is TRBV19 and J usage is TRBJ1-1; TRBD1 is a possible D gene (6 bases). The TCR originated in a human donor with chronic lymphocytic leukemia. The CDR3 protein is CASIGRDTLNTEAFF. In DNA form, the CDR3 reads TGTGCCAGTATCGGGCGGGACACCTTGAACACTGAAGCTTTCTTT.